A single sample gave rise to the 13 T cell receptor beta chains below, sequenced in a study of cytomegalovirus exposure and HLA in healthy donors. This PCR relied on a set of 60 Vbeta primers and 13 Jbeta primers. TCRdb's table, derived via immunoSEQ multiplex PCR, lists solely in-frame clones and lacks some. The sample includes some 150,000 clones, roughly three quarters of them seen just once. Sequencing input: PBMCs. The receptors here all came from a woman between 40 and 55 years old in good health and CMV-seronegative.

The chain has TRBV7-9 and TRBJ2-1, with 13 bases identical to TRBD2. There are 17 residues in the CDR3. Trimming took 5 bases from V and 1 from J; bases not matched to a gene: 5. Germline loops: CDR1 SEHNR, CDR2 FQNEAQ (reference sequence). The CDR3 loop reads CASSPGLAGVSYNEQFF. CDR3 in DNA: TGTGCCAGCAGCCCCGGACTAGCGGGGGTTTCCTACAATGAGCAGTTCTTC. Full variable domain (outside the CDR3, taken from reference TRBV7-9 and TRBJ2-1): DTGVSQNPRHKITKRGQNVTFRCDPISEHNRLYWYRQTLGQGPEFLTYFQNEAQLEKSRLLSDRFSAERPKGSFSTLEIQRTEQGDSAMYLCASSPGLAGVSYNEQFFGPGTRLTVL.

V and J are TRBV7-2 and TRBJ1-5; possibly TRBD1 for D (6 bases). Germline lookup yields CDR1 SGHTA and CDR2 FQGNSA. V was shortened by 0 bases and J by 6 bases, with 12 bases between the two germline ends. CDR3 size: 15 residues. The DNA for the CDR3 is TGTGCCAGCAGCTTAGCTGGGGGCTTAGGTCAGCCCCAGCATTTT. Translating it yields CASSLAGGLGQPQHF.

On this clone: At one end the junction does not follow the germline gene, possibly because of a read error. This chain links TRBV25-1 with TRBJ1-1; D gene uncertain. CDR1 is MGHDK and CDR2 is SYGVNS in the germline V gene. This CDR3 has 11 residues. This chain's CDR3 is CASSANSEAFF. The CDR3 DNA reads TGTGCCAGCAGTGCCAACAGTGAAGCTTTCTTT.

V usage is TRBV11-2 and J usage is TRBJ1-5; tentatively, D is TRBD1 (6 bases). There are 13 residues in the CDR3. Germline V gene lookup returns CDR1 SGHAT and CDR2 FQNNGV. V lost 0 bases and J lost 12, with 12 bases in between. CDR3 amino acids: CASSLEGGRNQHF. CDR3 nucleotide sequence: TGTGCCAGCAGCTTAGAAGGGGGTCGAAACCAGCATTTT.

The V call is TRBV13, the J call TRBJ1-1; 8 bases are shared with TRBD1. The germline V gene has CDR1 PRHDT and CDR2 FYEKMQ (reference sequence). V shed 7 bases and J 4 bases; nucleotides not matched to a gene: 14. The CDR3 totals 16 residues. The CDR3 reads CASTEVRTGRVTEAFF. CDR3 coding DNA: TGTGCCAGCACCGAGGTTAGGACAGGGCGTGTCACTGAAGCTTTCTTT.

The V call is TRBV7-2, the J call TRBJ2-7, with 7 bases identical to TRBD2. Germline V gene lookup returns CDR1 SGHTA and CDR2 FQGNSA. The CDR3 is made up of 14 amino acids. With 4 bases clipped from V and 3 bases from J, the junction kept 6 bases outside the gene matches. The CDR3 nucleotides read TGTGCCAGCAGCTCTAGCGGTGACCTCTACGAGCAGTACTTC. This sequence encodes CASSSSGDLYEQYF.

As DNA, the CDR3 is TGTGCCAGCAGTTTGTTCAGTCAGGGGCAAGCTTTCTTT. It codes for CASSLFSQGQAFF. This chain links TRBV28 with TRBJ1-1; D may be TRBD1 (6 bases). Germline assignment: CDR1 MDHEN and CDR2 SYDVKM. The CDR3 runs 13 residues. V lost 3 bases, J lost 9 bases, and 14 bases lay in between.

This chain uses TRBV5-6 with TRBJ1-6; D possibly corresponds to TRBD1 (5 bases). V was shortened by 4 bases and J by 6 bases, with 14 bases between the two germline ends. The CDR3 spans 15 residues. From germline, CDR1 is SGHDT and CDR2 YYEEEE. CDR3 residues: CASSGPWDSNSPLHF. The CDR3 DNA reads TGTGCCAGCAGCGGCCCGTGGGACTCTAATTCACCCCTCCACTTT.

This clone was seen more than once but under ten times. The V gene is TRBV19, the J gene TRBJ2-2, with 8 nucleotides matching TRBD1. The V and J ends lost 9 bases and 2 bases, in that order; junction bases with no gene match: 5. Germline lookup yields CDR1 LNHDA and CDR2 SQIVND (reference sequence). The CDR3 runs to 14 residues. The DNA of the CDR3 is TGTGCCAGCACGGACAGGGCTAACACCGGGGAGCTGTTTTTT. Protein sequence: CASTDRANTGELFF. Based on the CDR3 plus reference TRBV19 and TRBJ2-2, the full variable domain is DGGITQSPKYLFRKEGQNVTLSCEQNLNHDAMYWYRQDPGQGLRLIYYSQIVNDFQKGDIAEGYSVSREKKESFPLTVTSAQKNPTAFYLCASTDRANTGELFFGEGSRLTVL.

This chain joins TRBV4-3 and TRBJ2-7, with a possible D match to TRBD1 (5 bases). V lost 3 bases and J lost 3, with 9 bases in between. The CDR3 runs 13 residues. CDR1 and CDR2 (germline): LGHNA, YSLEER. CDR3 region: CASSQAQGYEQYF. Written as DNA, the CDR3 is TGCGCCAGCAGCCAGGCGCAGGGCTACGAGCAGTACTTC.

The V and J genes are TRBV18 and TRBJ2-5; D might be TRBD1 (7 bases). Germline CDR1 and CDR2: KGHSH and LQKENI. There are 18 residues in the CDR3. The V end lost 3 bases, the J end lost 2 bases, and 22 bases lay between the germline ends. The CDR3, as DNA: TGTGCCAGCTCACCGCGGACAGGAGGAGGGGGTAAACAAGAGACCCAGTACTTC. Its protein is CASSPRTGGGGKQETQYF.

This clone occurred a few times. The CDR3 sequence: CASSLPGRYEQYF. DNA of the CDR3: TGTGCCAGCAGTTTGCCGGGTAGATACGAGCAGTACTTC. This chain connects TRBV28 to TRBJ2-7; D unclear. CDR1 MDHEN and CDR2 SYDVKM come from the germline V gene. V gave up 3 bases and J gave up 4 bases, with 10 bases separating them. The CDR3 contains 13 residues.

The chain combines TRBV20-1 with TRBJ2-5, with D perhaps matching TRBD1 (5 bases). Germline CDR1 and CDR2: DFQATT and SNEGSKA (reference sequence). This CDR3 contains 11 residues. V lost 6 bases to trimming and J lost 7 bases, with 12 bases between them. In DNA form, the CDR3 reads TGCAGTGCGAAATATCAGGGGACCCAGTACTTC. Encoded protein: CSAKYQGTQYF.